Shown below are 2 T cell receptor beta chains from a single sample sequenced in a study of T cell responses to AZD1222 COVID-19 vaccine. Produced via immunoSEQ multiplex PCR; TCRdb's table is partial and in-frame only. This table has some 170,000 clones, roughly 89% appearing once. This specimen was peripheral blood, taken on day 0 of AZD1222 vaccination. The receptor set was obtained from an adult in good health.

The rearrangement joins TRBV5-6 to TRBJ1-4, with 9 bases matching TRBD1. The CDR3 is made up of 15 amino acids. Germline lookup yields CDR1 SGHDT and CDR2 YYEEEE. Trimming took 4 bases from V and 7 from J; bases not matched to a gene: 8. CDR3 amino acids: CASSGRQGVGEKLFF. The CDR3 bases are TGTGCCAGCAGCGGACGACAGGGGGTGGGTGAAAAACTGTTTTTT.

This clone was detected once. The genes are TRBV7-9 and TRBJ2-2; 8 bases map to TRBD1. The CDR3 runs to 16 residues. Germline values: CDR1 SEHNR, CDR2 FQNEAQ (reference sequence). J gave up 1 base and V 1 base, and 2 bases lay outside the gene matches. CDR3 bases: TGTGCCAGCAGCTTAGGGGGGACAGGGAACACCGGGGAGCTGTTTTTT. It encodes CASSLGGTGNTGELFF.